The sequence of this TCR beta chain was determined in a study of STAT3 mutations in large granular lymphocyte leukemia. Study results and limitations: In T-cell large granular lymphocyte leukemia, about half of patients showed multiple immunodominant subclonotypes.

Turning to this clone: Antigen unknown.

There are 11 residues in the CDR3. With 9 bases clipped from V and 2 bases from J, the junction kept 1 base outside the gene matches. Per germline, CDR1 ENHRY and CDR2 SYGVKD. Data came from immunoSEQ multiplex PCR; TCRdb stores just in-frame clones and leaves some out. The table lists just over 15,000 clones, around nine tenths of them singletons. The clonotype originates from a woman aged 50 to 65 with T-cell large granular lymphocyte leukemia. Some clones in this sample may be carry-over from other donors' samples. Specimen: peripheral blood mononuclear cells. This chain connects TRBV10-3 to TRBJ2-7; 7 bases map to TRBD2. The CDR3 reads CAMGGTYEQYF. The CDR3 region has the DNA TGTGCCATGGGGGGGACCTACGAGCAGTACTTC.